This T cell receptor (beta chain) derives from a study of blood T cell repertoires in COVID-19. Study at large: Some COVID-19 samples were acute and others convalescent; all came from the United States, Italy and Spain. PBMCs, B-cell-depleted T cells, or T cells provided the cDNA or gDNA that made up the material.

V gave up 2 bases and J gave up 7 bases, with 12 bases separating them. Germline V lookup: CDR1 LGHDT, CDR2 YNNKEL (reference sequence). The CDR3 totals 15 residues. TCRdb's copy holds only in-frame clones and misses some; the assay was immunoSEQ multiplex PCR. Of under 250,000 clones in the sample, roughly 85% were seen once. This chain links TRBV3-1 (or the pseudogene TRBV3-2) with TRBJ1-6; D is possibly TRBD1 (6 bases). The TCR originated in a woman in her sixties or seventies with active or convalescent COVID-19. Sequenced: peripheral blood. CDR3 residues: CASSQSWQGNSPLHF. The CDR3 DNA is TGTGCCAGCAGCCAATCTTGGCAGGGGAATTCACCCCTCCACTTT.